The sample holds many counts of the clone carrying this TCR beta chain. CDR3 length: 14 residues. V lost 8 bases, J lost 3 bases, and 10 bases stayed unmatched. CDR1 and CDR2 (germline): LNHDA, SQIVND (reference sequence). Some clones are missing from TCRdb's copy, which holds only in-frame ones; the method was immunoSEQ multiplex PCR. The repertoire has 120,000 or so clones, over 75% of them found once; the top ten carry more than 1.5%. The entry originates in a study of control samples from healthy donors and cancer patients. The chain is built from TRBV19 and TRBJ2-7, with 7 bases identical to TRBD1. The sample was blood. This sequence originates from a man aged 18 to 30 in good health. CDR3 protein: CASAGQASNYEQYF. CDR3 nucleotides: TGTGCCAGTGCAGGACAGGCGAGTAACTACGAGCAGTACTTC.